This is a list of T cell receptor beta chains from one sample in a study of OX40 agonist ivuxolimab in advanced cancers. TCRdb's copy holds only in-frame clones and misses some; the assay was immunoSEQ multiplex PCR. There are more than 85,000 clones in the sample; roughly 89% occur only once, and roughly 0.5% lies in the top ten. The sample here was CD4+ or CD8+ T cells sorted from blood, taken in a trial of the OX40 agonist ivuxolimab. These receptors were obtained from an adult with an advanced solid tumor such as melanoma, head and neck, liver or kidney cancer. Each CDR3 is given with its conserved first and last residue. D genes are given only for firm matches.

V gene: TRBV7-9
D gene: NA
J gene: TRBJ2-5
CDR3 protein: CASSSIEGTQYF
CDR3 DNA: TGTGCCAGCAGTTCGATCGAGGGGACCCAGTACTTC

V gene: TRBV28
D gene: NA
J gene: TRBJ1-5
CDR3 protein: CASSPLDQPQHF
CDR3 DNA: TGTGCCAGCAGTCCGCTGGATCAGCCCCAGCATTTT

V gene: TRBV5-5
D gene: NA
J gene: TRBJ2-3
CDR3 protein: CASSLYLGGAATDTQYF
CDR3 DNA: TGTGCCAGCAGCTTGTATTTAGGTGGGGCGGCCACAGATACGCAGTATTTT

V gene: TRBV6-4
D gene: TRBD1
J gene: TRBJ1-3
CDR3 protein: CASSDFPDRGPGNTIYF
CDR3 DNA: TGTGCCAGCAGTGACTTCCCGGACAGGGGTCCTGGAAACACCATATATTTT

V gene: TRBV6-5
D gene: TRBD2
J gene: TRBJ2-7
CDR3 protein: CASSSAGGLRPYEQYF
CDR3 DNA: TGTGCCAGCAGTTCCGCGGGGGGCCTACGTCCCTACGAGCAGTACTTC

V gene: TRBV7-2
D gene: TRBD1
J gene: TRBJ1-5
CDR3 protein: CASSPQGVVHQPQHF
CDR3 DNA: TGTGCCAGCAGCCCCCAGGGGGTAGTTCATCAGCCCCAGCATTTT

V gene: TRBV5-1
D gene: NA
J gene: TRBJ2-2
CDR3 protein: CASSLAGDTGELFF
CDR3 DNA: TGCGCCAGCAGCTTGGCTGGGGACACCGGGGAGCTGTTTTTT

V gene: TRBV6-5
D gene: NA
J gene: TRBJ1-1
CDR3 protein: CASSYRMNTEAFF
CDR3 DNA: TGTGCCAGCAGTTACAGGATGAACACTGAAGCTTTCTTT

V gene: TRBV5-1
D gene: TRBD1
J gene: TRBJ2-7
CDR3 protein: CASSHDRDYNEQYF
CDR3 DNA: TGCGCCAGCAGCCACGACAGGGATTACAACGAGCAGTACTTC

V gene: TRBV7-2
D gene: NA
J gene: TRBJ1-5
CDR3 protein: CASSIDRDSNQPQHF
CDR3 DNA: TGTGCCAGCAGCATCGACCGGGACAGCAATCAGCCCCAGCATTTT

V gene: TRBV11-3
D gene: TRBD2
J gene: TRBJ2-3
CDR3 protein: CASSLGGGSGDTQYF
CDR3 DNA: TGTGCCAGCAGCTTAGGGGGAGGGTCTGGAGATACGCAGTATTTT

V gene: TRBV18
D gene: TRBD2
J gene: TRBJ2-1
CDR3 protein: CASSPQLAGGIGEQFF
CDR3 DNA: TGTGCCAGCTCGCCACAACTAGCGGGGGGCATCGGAGAGCAGTTCTTC

V gene: TRBV2
D gene: NA
J gene: TRBJ2-7
CDR3 protein: CASSQLVGVYEQYF
CDR3 DNA: TGTGCCAGCAGTCAGCTAGTAGGCGTCTACGAGCAGTACTTC

V gene: TRBV7-9
D gene: TRBD1
J gene: TRBJ1-2
CDR3 protein: CASSLQQGDGGYTF
CDR3 DNA: TGTGCCAGCAGCTTACAGCAGGGGGATGGTGGCTACACCTTC

V gene: TRBV15
D gene: TRBD1
J gene: TRBJ1-5
CDR3 protein: CATSTAGGYQPQHF
CDR3 DNA: TGTGCCACCAGCACCGCAGGGGGGTATCAGCCCCAGCATTTT